The text below deals with one TCR beta chain. What it binds is not known. PCR amplification relied on 60 Vbeta primers (plus 13 Jbeta primers). Here immunoSEQ multiplex PCR was the method, and the copy in TCRdb shows in-frame clones only, minus some. The sample holds about 130,000 clones, approximately 79% seen once. The sample belongs to a study of cytomegalovirus exposure and HLA in healthy donors. Study information: An early data release held tens of millions of unique TCRs from HLA-typed donors.

Study findings and constraints: Investigators reported 150 to 200 TCR beta chains as tied to cytomegalovirus. Later analysis identified a missense DCLRE1C variant that was linked to TCR beta V- and J-gene trimming.

The source of this sequence is a man aged 50 or older in good health and CMV-seropositive. Specimen: PBMCs.

CDR3 DNA: TGTGCCAGCAGCTTAGCGGGGGGGAGGACGCAGTATTTT. Its protein product is CASSLAGGRTQYF. The gene calls are TRBV5-4 and TRBJ2-3, with 10 bases matching TRBD2. Looked up from germline, CDR1 is SGHNT and CDR2 is YYREEE (reference sequence). Trimming at V came to 2 bases and at J to 9 bases, leaving 3 bases not matched to a gene. CDR3 length: 13 amino acids.